Listed here are 21 T cell receptor beta chains from one sample, sequenced in a study of a mutant IDH1 vaccine in newly diagnosed glioma. No antigen has been assigned to these receptors. Produced via immunoSEQ multiplex PCR; TCRdb's table is partial and in-frame only. The data show tens of thousands of clones, roughly 87% seen once. The time point denotes: week 47, end of study. Doses consisted of 300 ug of mutant IDH1 20-mer peptide each, paired with topical imiquimod. This sample comprised PBMCs, obtained from a glioma patient whose treatment included an IDH1 peptide vaccine. The receptors were sampled from a woman in her 50s with glioma.

This clone was counted once. The J gene is TRBJ2-1, the V gene TRBV5-6, with a tentative D call TRBD2 (6 bases). The CDR3 contains 14 residues. V was cut by 2 bases and J by 13 bases, with 19 bases left in between. Germline-derived CDR1 and CDR2 are SGHDT and YYEEEE. Here the CDR3 DNA reads TGTGCCAGCAGCTTCCGTCGTGGAGGGCCGAACCAGTTCTTC. Protein product: CASSFRRGGPNQFF.

This clone was observed a handful of times. The chain couples TRBV5-1 to TRBJ1-4; D is undetermined. Germline V lookup: CDR1 SGHRS, CDR2 YFSETQ. This CDR3 spans 16 amino acids. V was trimmed by 0 bases and J by 1 base, leaving 10 bases between them. The CDR3 here is CASSLAPPGTNEKLFF. CDR3 nucleotides: TGCGCCAGCAGCTTGGCCCCGCCGGGAACTAATGAAAAACTGTTTTTT.

The chain has TRBV19 and TRBJ1-1; 8 nucleotides line up with TRBD1. V dropped 5 bases and J dropped 2; count of bases not matched to a gene: 13. The V gene's germline CDR1 is LNHDA and CDR2 SQIVND (reference sequence). The CDR3 sequence is 17 residues long. The CDR3 region is CASSLLDRGAGNTEAFF. CDR3 coding DNA: TGTGCCAGTAGTCTGTTAGACAGGGGAGCTGGAAACACTGAAGCTTTCTTT. Together with reference TRBV19 and TRBJ1-1, the CDR3 gives the full variable domain: DGGITQSPKYLFRKEGQNVTLSCEQNLNHDAMYWYRQDPGQGLRLIYYSQIVNDFQKGDIAEGYSVSREKKESFPLTVTSAQKNPTAFYLCASSLLDRGAGNTEAFFGQGTRLTVV.

V gene TRBV29-1 combines with J gene TRBJ2-3, with D perhaps being TRBD1 or TRBD2 (5 bases each). This CDR3 is 16 amino acids long. Between the trimmed V and J ends, which lost 2 bases and 2 bases, there was a span of 17 bases. The germline gives CDR1 SQVTM, CDR2 ANQGSEA. The CDR3 sequence is CSVEIPGLGHTDTQYF. CDR3 DNA sequence: TGCAGCGTTGAAATTCCAGGACTTGGACACACAGATACGCAGTATTTT.

This CDR3 is CSALAWDSRGGELFF. CDR3 DNA sequence: TGCAGCGCTTTGGCGTGGGACAGCCGCGGCGGGGAGCTGTTTTTT. The rearrangement uses TRBV29-1 and TRBJ2-2; 7 bases agree with TRBD1. Per germline, CDR1 SQVTM and CDR2 ANQGSEA. V gave up 7 bases and J gave up 7 bases; unmatched junction bases: 15. This CDR3 region has 15 residues.

The rearrangement uses TRBV2 and TRBJ2-5; possibly TRBD1 or TRBD2 for D (5 bases each). With 11 bases removed from V and 5 bases from J, the gap between germline ends came to 18 bases. CDR1 is SNHLY, CDR2 FYNNEI, per germline. The CDR3 is 13 amino acids. The CDR3 protein is CAGAGLTGETQYF. For the CDR3, the DNA is TGTGCCGGGGCTGGGCTGACGGGGGAGACCCAGTACTTC.

V is TRBV27 and J is TRBJ2-3; D not resolved. Germline V lookup: CDR1 MNHEY, CDR2 SMNVEV (reference sequence). Trimming shortened V by 5 bases and J by 5 bases, and 8 bases separated the two germline ends. This CDR3 region has 12 residues. CDR3 coding DNA: TGTGCCAGCAGTGCCTCCAGAGATACGCAGTATTTT. The encoded protein is CASSASRDTQYF.

This clone was seen only once. The chain employs TRBV6-5 and TRBJ1-2, with D unresolved. Germline V gives CDR1 MNHEY, CDR2 SVGAGI. V dropped 4 bases and J dropped 0 bases, with 9 bases sitting between them. This CDR3 has 14 residues. The CDR3 DNA reads TGTGCCAGCAGTTTTGACCCGGCTAACTATGGCTACACCTTC. Its translation is CASSFDPANYGYTF.

The V call is TRBV4-3, the J call TRBJ2-1; no definite D call. The ends were cut back, 0 bases at V and 5 bases at J, with 8 bases in the middle. Germline V lookup: CDR1 LGHNA, CDR2 YSLEER. The CDR3 runs 14 residues. CDR3 nucleotides: TGCGCCAGCAGCCAAGAGACTGTTAACAATGAGCAGTTCTTC. Translated: CASSQETVNNEQFF.

This clone was seen a handful of times. The chain links TRBV9 to TRBJ1-4, with unresolved D. V dropped 3 bases and J dropped 0 bases, with 6 bases sitting between them. From germline, CDR1 is SGDLS and CDR2 YYNGEE. The CDR3 has 14 residues. The CDR3: CASSGGATNEKLFF. CDR3 in DNA: TGTGCCAGCAGCGGTGGAGCAACTAATGAAAAACTGTTTTTT.

This sequence joins TRBV18 and TRBJ1-4; D not resolved. Germline lookup yields CDR1 KGHSH and CDR2 LQKENI. The ends were cut back, 3 bases at V and 4 bases at J, with 6 bases in the middle. This CDR3 region has 13 residues. CDR3 region: CASSPPSNEKLFF. The CDR3 DNA is TGTGCCAGCTCACCTCCCAGTAATGAAAAACTGTTTTTT.

This CDR3 is CASSVDRVRETQYF. The CDR3 region has the DNA TGTGCCAGCAGCGTCGACAGGGTGAGAGAGACCCAGTACTTC. V is TRBV9 and J is TRBJ2-5, with 7 bases aligning to TRBD1. The length of the CDR3 is 14 residues. V lost 2 bases and J lost 4; bases outside the gene matches: 5. Per germline, CDR1 SGDLS and CDR2 YYNGEE.

The V call is TRBV6-1, the J call TRBJ1-5; D is possibly TRBD1 (6 bases). CDR3 length equals 15 residues. CDR1 and CDR2 from the germline V gene are MNHNS and SASEGT. V lost 6 bases and J lost 0, with 12 bases in between. The CDR3 DNA sequence: TGTGCCAGCAGGTCGGGGGCCTATAGCAATCAGCCCCAGCATTTT. This codes for CASRSGAYSNQPQHF.

V gene TRBV9 combines with J gene TRBJ2-6, with D possibly matching TRBD1 (5 bases). Trimming pared 2 bases from V and 0 bases from J, leaving 12 bases between. CDR1 and CDR2 (germline): SGDLS, YYNGEE. The CDR3 sequence is 17 residues long. CDR3 DNA sequence: TGTGCCAGCAGCGTTCAGACAGAAAGCTCTGGGGCCAACGTCCTGACTTTC. It specifies CASSVQTESSGANVLTF.

The chain uses TRBV6-4 and TRBJ1-6; maybe TRBD1 (6 bases). The V and J ends lost 4 bases and 11 bases respectively, with 12 bases between them. The CDR3 sequence is 13 residues long. Germline V lookup: CDR1 MRHNA, CDR2 SNTAGT. DNA for the CDR3: TGTGCCAGCAGTGCAGGGGCCGGGGCACCCCTCCACTTT. Encoded protein: CASSAGAGAPLHF.

This clone turned up a few times. The V call is TRBV5-1, the J call TRBJ2-3; D is perhaps TRBD1 or TRBD2 (7 bases each). Trimming shortened V by 1 base and J by 5 bases, and 17 bases separated the two germline ends. Germline assignment: CDR1 SGHRS and CDR2 YFSETQ. The CDR3 extends over 16 amino acids. The CDR3 DNA reads TGCGCCAGCAGCTTGTCAGGGGGGGGTCCGCGAGATACGCAGTATTTT. The encoded protein is CASSLSGGGPRDTQYF.

J is TRBJ1-1 and V is TRBV7-9, with a tentative D call TRBD1 (6 bases). V was pared by 1 base and J by 5 bases, with 11 bases between. Germline CDR1 and CDR2: SEHNR and FQNEAQ (reference sequence). The CDR3 is made up of 14 amino acids. DNA of the CDR3: TGTGCCAGCAGCTTAGGAACAGGGTGGACTGAAGCTTTCTTT. Protein: CASSLGTGWTEAFF.

The chain combines TRBV25-1 with TRBJ1-4; TRBD1 matches 7 bases. The trim removed 9 bases at V and 8 bases at J, leaving 9 bases unmatched. CDR3 length: 13 residues. Per the germline V gene, CDR1 is MGHDK and CDR2 is SYGVNS. In DNA form, the CDR3 reads TGTGCCAGTCGACAGGGTCTGGGAGAAAAACTGTTTTTT. Translated, it gives CASRQGLGEKLFF.

This clone was observed a handful of times. The rearrangement uses TRBV11-3 and TRBJ1-1; D not resolved. Germline lookup yields CDR1 SGHNT and CDR2 YENEEA. Trimming pared 3 bases from V and 10 bases from J, leaving 12 bases between. The length of the CDR3 is 12 residues. CDR3 region: CASSLEREGAFF. As DNA, the CDR3 is TGTGCCAGCAGCTTGGAGAGGGAAGGAGCTTTCTTT.

The chain has TRBV10-3 and TRBJ1-5, with D hard to call. There are 15 residues in the CDR3. Germline V gives CDR1 ENHRY, CDR2 SYGVKD. The germline V and J ends were trimmed by 0 bases and 2 bases, with 8 bases remaining between them. The CDR3 sequence is CAISESTGGNQPQHF. CDR3 nucleotides: TGTGCCATCAGTGAGTCGACCGGGGGCAATCAGCCCCAGCATTTT.

V usage is TRBV5-6 and J usage is TRBJ2-7; 7 bases line up with TRBD2. Germline CDR1 and CDR2: SGHDT and YYEEEE. The V gene end was trimmed by 4 bases and the J gene end by 3 bases; junction bases not matched to a gene: 16. This CDR3 comprises 17 residues. The CDR3 region is CASSQRGGRVAFYEQYF. CDR3 in DNA: TGTGCCAGCAGCCAAAGGGGAGGGCGGGTGGCCTTCTACGAGCAGTACTTC.